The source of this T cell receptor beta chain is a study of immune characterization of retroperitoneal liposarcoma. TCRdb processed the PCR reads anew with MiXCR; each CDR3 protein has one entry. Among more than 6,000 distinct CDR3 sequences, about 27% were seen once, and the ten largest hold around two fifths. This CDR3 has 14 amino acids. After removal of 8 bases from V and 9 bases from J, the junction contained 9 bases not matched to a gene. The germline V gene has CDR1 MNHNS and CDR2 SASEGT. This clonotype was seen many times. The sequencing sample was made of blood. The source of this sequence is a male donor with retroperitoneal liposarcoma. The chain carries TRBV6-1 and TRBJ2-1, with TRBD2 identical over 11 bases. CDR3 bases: TGTGCCAGCCAACTAGCGGGAGCCGGAAGTGAGCAGTTCTTC. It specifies CASQLAGAGSEQFF.